The next 12 T cell receptor beta chains were all read from a single sample in a study of naive and memory T cell subsets. Two oligonucleotides, mixed equimolar, formed the beta constant-region primer covering TRBC1 and TRBC2. TCRdb re-called the UMI-ligation and nested PCR reads through MiXCR, storing one row per CDR3 protein. Of approximately 82,000 distinct CDR3 sequences listed, about 7% are singletons. Material: central memory CD4+ T cells from blood. These TCRs come from a human donor in good health.

This clonotype has ten or more counts. The rearrangement joins TRBV6-2 or TRBV6-3 to TRBJ2-1; no definite D call. The germline CDR1 and CDR2 sequences are MNHEY and SVGEGT. The CDR3 consists of 16 residues. Trimming removed 6 bases at V and 4 bases at J, with 19 bases between. The CDR3 spells CASSPNLVFKYNEQFF. CDR3 nucleotide sequence: TGTGCCAGCAGCCCCAATCTAGTGTTTAAATACAATGAGCAGTTCTTC.

Only a few counts were recorded for this clonotype. The gene calls are TRBV18 and TRBJ2-2; the match to TRBD2 covers 10 bases. The CDR3 is 15 amino acids. V dropped 5 bases and J dropped 4; count of bases not matched to a gene: 4. Germline V gene sequence: CDR1 KGHSH, CDR2 LQKENI. The CDR3 region is CASSISGRATGELFF. CDR3 coding DNA: TGTGCCAGCTCAATCAGCGGGAGGGCCACCGGGGAGCTGTTTTTT.

This clonotype occurred many times. V gene TRBV4-1 combines with J gene TRBJ1-1; D gene ambiguous. This CDR3 is built from 12 residues. The V end was cut by 5 bases, the J end by 5 bases, with 9 bases between. CDR1 is MGHRA, CDR2 YSYEKL, per germline. The CDR3 protein is CASSKGQTEAFF. The CDR3 DNA reads TGCGCCAGCAGCAAGGGCCAGACTGAAGCTTTCTTT.

CDR3 amino acids: CASSPSGRGDQPQHF. CDR3 bases: TGTGCCAGCAGCCCTTCGGGCAGGGGAGATCAGCCCCAGCATTTT. The rearrangement links TRBV6-2 or TRBV6-3 to TRBJ1-5; D may be TRBD1 (6 bases). Germline loops: CDR1 MNHEY, CDR2 SVGEGT. V lost 6 bases, J lost 5 bases, and 17 bases lay in between. The CDR3 has 15 amino acids.

In this sample, this clonotype turned up a few times. This chain uses TRBV20-1 with TRBJ2-7, with D tentatively TRBD1 (6 bases). The CDR3 extends over 17 amino acids. V was shortened by 6 bases and J by 6 bases, with 30 bases between the two germline ends. Germline CDR1 reads DFQATT; CDR2 reads SNEGSKA (reference sequence). CDR3 coding DNA: TGCAGTGCCACTTGGGGGTTACGATCAACCGAAGGGGGCGAGCAGTACTTC. Protein product: CSATWGLRSTEGGEQYF.

This clonotype was detected ten times or more. The rearrangement joins TRBV5-1 to TRBJ1-1; 8 bases are shared with TRBD1. CDR1 SGHRS and CDR2 YFSETQ come from the germline V gene. V shed 6 bases, J shed 6 bases, and the junction held 16 bases outside the gene matches. The CDR3 covers 16 residues. CDR3 protein: CASKAEKTGGVSEAFF. In nucleotides, the CDR3 is TGCGCCAGCAAAGCGGAAAAAACAGGGGGAGTATCTGAAGCTTTCTTT.

The genes are TRBV4-1 and TRBJ1-4, with a possible D match to TRBD1 (6 bases). Germline V lookup: CDR1 MGHRA, CDR2 YSYEKL. The CDR3 extends over 16 amino acids. Trimming left V 1 base short and J 5 bases short, with 14 bases between. This CDR3 reads CASSQVGGAVNEKLFF. The CDR3 region has the DNA TGCGCCAGCAGCCAAGTGGGGGGGGCGGTCAATGAAAAACTGTTTTTT.

This clonotype was detected a few times. V is TRBV27 and J is TRBJ2-7; D unclear. Deletions cut 6 bases from V and 0 bases from J, with 12 bases between. This CDR3 contains 14 residues. Per germline, CDR1 MNHEY and CDR2 SMNVEV (reference sequence). CDR3 amino acids: CASRPTDVSYEQYF. The CDR3 DNA reads TGTGCCAGCAGACCGACCGACGTCTCCTACGAGCAGTACTTC.

This clonotype was found many times. In DNA form, the CDR3 reads TGTGCCAGCAGCCCCGACTCGACAGGGATCACTGAAGCTTTCTTT. Amino acids: CASSPDSTGITEAFF. The V and J genes are TRBV7-3 and TRBJ1-1; 7 bases match TRBD1. The germline CDR1 and CDR2 sequences are SGHTA and FQGTGA. V was pared by 5 bases and J by 4 bases, with 10 bases of the junction left unmatched. CDR3 size: 15 residues. Drawing the rest from reference TRBV7-3 and TRBJ1-1, the complete variable domain is GAGVSQTPSNKVTEKGKYVELRCDPISGHTALYWYRQSLGQGPEFLIYFQGTGAADDSGLPNDRFFAVRPEGSVSTLKIQRTERGDSAVYLCASSPDSTGITEAFFGQGTRLTVV.

This clonotype was counted many times. V is TRBV30 and J is TRBJ1-1; D is unresolved. The CDR3 is made up of 14 amino acids. In germline, CDR1 is GTSNPN, CDR2 SVGIG (reference sequence). V gave up 4 bases and J gave up 5 bases, with 17 bases separating them. Written as DNA, the CDR3 is TGTGCCTGGAAAACGGTGGGCAGGATGACTGAAGCTTTCTTT. Protein sequence: CAWKTVGRMTEAFF.

The rearrangement joins TRBV6-2 or TRBV6-3 to TRBJ1-3; 8 positions agree with TRBD1. The CDR3 loop spans 13 amino acids. The germline CDR1 and CDR2 sequences are MNHEY and SVGEGT. V lost 7 bases and J lost 6; bases outside the gene matches: 5. CDR3 residues: CASNPGQENTIYF. Written as DNA, the CDR3 is TGTGCCAGCAATCCGGGACAGGAAAACACCATATATTTT.

The V gene is TRBV3-1, the J gene TRBJ2-3; 9 nucleotides match TRBD2. The ends lost 4 bases at V and 4 bases at J; junction bases unmatched: 9. Germline V gene lookup returns CDR1 LGHDT and CDR2 YNNKEL (reference sequence). The CDR3 is 16 residues long. DNA for the CDR3: TGTGCCAGCAGCCTGCTGACTAGCGGCGACTCAGATACGCAGTATTTT. Translating it yields CASSLLTSGDSDTQYF.